This TCR beta chain was recorded in a study of T cells in localized non-small cell lung cancer (TCRdb year 2020). Turning to the overall study: T cell repertoires of some 240 early-stage NSCLC patients were analyzed, with tumors being compared against uninvolved tumor-adjacent lungs. The cohort was made up of fewer than 250 treatment-naive NSCLC patients whose localized lung tumors had been resected. NSCLC patients had a mean age of approximately 66 years, and 129 were male and some 98 female.

The immunoSEQ Assay was used to sequence TCR beta CDR3 regions from DNA. In the original analysis: T cell density was computed as TCR beta template counts normalized to usable DNA estimated by amplifying housekeeping genes. Richness was estimated with the preseqR package, extrapolating to 400,000 templates for PBMC samples and 120,000 templates for tissue samples. Clonality was calculated as one minus Pielou's evenness. To identify tissue-enriched TCRs, differential abundance testing was run on productive amino-acid clonotypes with a minimum total count of 5 and an alpha of 0.1. The Jaccard Index and the Morisita Overlap Index were used to measure repertoire overlap between compartments. TCR beta CDR3s were clustered by GLIPH together with public tetramer-defined viral CDR3s, and at least three viral sequences plus V-gene enrichment were required for viral motifs. This is the immuneACCESS table as TCRdb keeps it, with only in-frame sequences that have V and J called. A part of the clones is gone; compared with another copy, unresolved V genes explain less than half, and the rest is unexplained. The DNA gave D and trimming, while V, J and clone size come from that table. For this sample the table gives over 25,000 clones, of which 78% were detected only once. The ten largest clones add up to around 34% of the sample.

V is pruned by 2 bases and J by 1 base, leaving 8 bases of the junction without a gene match. There are 17 amino acids in the CDR3, from cysteine to phenylalanine inclusive. Of the read, only the CDR3 DNA is kept; its 51 bases are in frame from base 1. CDR1 and CDR2 (SGHVS, FQNEAQ) derive from the germline V gene. At diagnosis, peripheral blood, uninvolved tumor-adjacent lung and tumor were collected and were preserved as a mix of fresh-frozen and FFPE material. For TCR repertoire profiling, the blood samples were analyzed as peripheral blood mononuclear cells. Broader findings and caveats from the paper: The highest T cell clonality was observed in uninvolved tumor-adjacent lung, where clonality exceeded that of tumor, suggesting that antigenic responses were more focused in uninvolved tumor-adjacent lung. Multi-region tumor sequencing was not performed, so intratumor heterogeneity could not be excluded. Since the design was exploratory, TCR variables were selected using unadjusted p-values with no false-discovery rate correction. Higher T cell density in blood was associated with longer overall survival, whereas higher clonality in adjacent lung was associated with shorter survival. Of the top 100 tumor clones, a median of about 53 were detected in paired uninvolved adjacent lung; around 27 were also among that lung's top 100.

With regard to this clone: There is no known antigen for this receptor. No per-base quality is available; no much larger clone lies one base away.

The sample was peripheral blood, taken before any cancer treatment. The TCR comes from a male donor at least 60 years old with stage II squamous cell lung carcinoma. In this chain, TRBV7-8 is recombined with TRBJ2-3; TRBD2 lines up with 8 middle nucleotides. The DNA reads as follows: TGTGCCAGCAGCTTATTACCCGGGGGGGGACGCACAGATACGCAGTATTTT. This yields the protein CASSLLPGGGRTDTQYF.